A single sample is the source of the 32 T cell receptor beta chains below, sequenced in a study of T cells in localized non-small cell lung cancer. Using immunoSEQ multiplex PCR, the repertoire was profiled, and TCRdb retains in-frame clones only, with some absent. Of about 16,000 clones in the sample, around 83% are singletons; the top ten hold roughly a quarter. The sequencing here drew on peripheral blood, taken before any cancer treatment. All receptors derive from a male donor aged 60 or over with stage I lung adenocarcinoma.

The chain recombines TRBV11-2 with TRBJ2-7; the match to TRBD1 covers 7 bases. Germline V lookup: CDR1 SGHAT, CDR2 FQNNGV. The length of the CDR3 is 15 residues. Unmatched junction bases numbered 4, after V lost 1 base and J lost 1 base. CDR3 nucleotides: TGTGCCAGCAGCTTAGGGGGGACAGCTTCCTACGAGCAGTACTTC. It specifies CASSLGGTASYEQYF.

V is TRBV7-2 and J is TRBJ1-1; TRBD1 agrees at 7 bases. Trimming cost V 3 bases and J 3 bases; bases outside gene matches: 7. This CDR3 is 15 amino acids long. The germline V gene encodes CDR1 SGHTA and CDR2 FQGNSA. The DNA for the CDR3 is TGTGCCAGCAGCTTTAGGGGGCCGTTGGACACTGAAGCTTTCTTT. Amino acids: CASSFRGPLDTEAFF.

The rearrangement uses TRBV7-2 and TRBJ1-1; 7 nucleotides align to TRBD1. Germline loops: CDR1 SGHTA, CDR2 FQGNSA. Trimming at V came to 3 bases and at J to 6 bases, leaving 7 bases not matched to a gene. CDR3 length: 14 residues. The CDR3 region is CASSFTGARSEAFF. CDR3 bases: TGTGCCAGCAGCTTCACAGGGGCAAGGTCTGAAGCTTTCTTT.

The J gene is TRBJ1-5, the V gene TRBV28; maybe TRBD1 (6 bases). The CDR3 loop spans 19 amino acids. V lost 3 bases and J 3 bases, leaving 24 bases between the germline ends. In germline, CDR1 is MDHEN, CDR2 SYDVKM. The CDR3 loop is CASSFSPRGQSGINQPQHF. As DNA, the CDR3 is TGTGCCAGCAGTTTCTCGCCACGAGGACAGTCCGGGATCAATCAGCCCCAGCATTTT.

The rearrangement uses TRBV20-1 and TRBJ1-4; D remains unclear. Germline V gene sequence: CDR1 DFQATT, CDR2 SNEGSKA (reference sequence). The CDR3 contains 10 residues. The germline V and J ends were trimmed by 6 bases and 5 bases, with 4 bases remaining between them. The CDR3 DNA reads TGCAGTGCAGGGAATGAAAAACTGTTTTTT. It encodes CSAGNEKLFF.

This chain connects TRBV19 to TRBJ2-2; D ambiguous. The V gene lost 7 bases and the J gene lost 0 bases, with 9 bases spanning the gap. Germline V gene data show CDR1 as LNHDA and CDR2 as SQIVND (reference sequence). The CDR3 extends over 14 amino acids. CDR3 DNA sequence: TGTGCCAGTACCCAATTGGCGAACACCGGGGAGCTGTTTTTT. The encoded protein is CASTQLANTGELFF.

The CDR3 bases are TGTGCCAGCAGCTCAGACAGGGGGCTCGAGCAGTACTTC. Translation: CASSSDRGLEQYF. This chain uses TRBV6-6 with TRBJ2-7; TRBD1 matches at 10 bases. Germline trimming cut 6 bases from V and 6 bases from J; bases unmatched to any gene: 5. In germline, CDR1 is MNHNY, CDR2 SVGAGI (reference sequence). There are 13 residues in the CDR3.

This clone has a single count. This chain uses TRBV15 with TRBJ1-1; D remains unclear. The germline V and J ends were trimmed by 3 bases and 4 bases, with 12 bases remaining between them. CDR3 length: 14 amino acids. Germline CDR1 is LNHNV and CDR2 is YYDKDF (reference sequence). The chain's CDR3 is CATSRLVGLTEAFF. The CDR3 DNA reads as TGTGCCACCAGCAGGCTGGTGGGCCTCACTGAAGCTTTCTTT.

The V gene is TRBV7-2, the J gene TRBJ1-6, with D perhaps matching TRBD1 (5 bases). The CDR3 is made up of 13 amino acids. The germline V and J ends were trimmed by 5 bases and 8 bases, with 10 bases remaining between them. The germline CDR1 and CDR2 sequences are SGHTA and FQGNSA. CDR3 sequence (DNA): TGTGCCAGCAGCACCCGAGGGGATTCACCCCTCCACTTT. It translates to CASSTRGDSPLHF. Supplemented by reference TRBV7-2 and TRBJ1-6, the full variable domain reads GAGVSQSPSNKVTEKGKDVELRCDPISGHTALYWYRQSLGQGLEFLIYFQGNSAPDKSGLPSDRFSAERTGGSVSTLTIQRTQQEDSAVYLCASSTRGDSPLHFGNGTRLTVT.

The rearrangement joins TRBV19 to TRBJ1-3, with D uncertain. CDR1 is LNHDA, CDR2 SQIVND, per germline (reference sequence). Trimming cost V 10 bases and J 0 bases, with 13 bases left between them. The CDR3 is made up of 14 amino acids. The CDR3 sequence: CATRGPFSGNTIYF. For the CDR3, the DNA is TGTGCCACCCGCGGACCGTTCTCTGGAAACACCATATATTTT. The full variable domain, rest sourced from reference TRBV19 and TRBJ1-3, is DGGITQSPKYLFRKEGQNVTLSCEQNLNHDAMYWYRQDPGQGLRLIYYSQIVNDFQKGDIAEGYSVSREKKESFPLTVTSAQKNPTAFYLCATRGPFSGNTIYFGEGSWLTVV.

V and J are TRBV19 and TRBJ2-2; D not certain. The CDR3 extends over 13 amino acids. The germline V and J ends were trimmed by 3 bases and 5 bases, with 7 bases remaining between them. CDR1 and CDR2 from the germline V gene are LNHDA and SQIVND (reference sequence). In DNA form, the CDR3 reads TGTGCCAGTAGTATGTACGAGACCGGGGAGCTGTTTTTT. It codes for CASSMYETGELFF.

The chain combines TRBV7-9 with TRBJ1-1, with no clear D. In germline, CDR1 is SEHNR, CDR2 FQNEAQ (reference sequence). Trimming cost V 1 base and J 5 bases, with 8 bases left between them. The CDR3 is 13 amino acids. The CDR3 region has the DNA TGTGCCAGCAGCTTAGAACGACTAACTGAAGCTTTCTTT. Its translation: CASSLERLTEAFF. Variable domain in full (rest from reference TRBV7-9 and TRBJ1-1): DTGVSQNPRHKITKRGQNVTFRCDPISEHNRLYWYRQTLGQGPEFLTYFQNEAQLEKSRLLSDRFSAERPKGSFSTLEIQRTEQGDSAMYLCASSLERLTEAFFGQGTRLTVV.

The chain carries TRBV7-2 and TRBJ1-5; 8 bases fit TRBD1. Germline CDR1 reads SGHTA; CDR2 reads FQGNSA. The CDR3 spans 15 residues. Trimming took 5 bases from V and 0 from J; bases not matched to a gene: 3. The CDR3 DNA sequence: TGTGCCAGCAGCCAAGACAGGGGTAGCAATCAGCCCCAGCATTTT. Protein: CASSQDRGSNQPQHF.

A few counts support this clone. CDR3 sequence: CAIGKDGYTF. The CDR3 coding sequence is TGTGCCATCGGAAAGGATGGCTACACCTTC. The J gene is TRBJ1-2, the V gene TRBV10-3; D ambiguous. CDR1 is ENHRY, CDR2 SYGVKD, per germline. Between the trimmed V and J ends, which lost 8 bases and 6 bases, there was a span of 7 bases. The length of the CDR3 is 10 residues.

This chain uses TRBV7-2 with TRBJ2-2; 7 nucleotides match TRBD2. CDR1 is SGHTA, CDR2 FQGNSA, per germline. The length of the CDR3 is 14 residues. V shed 5 bases and J 2 bases; nucleotides not matched to a gene: 2. CDR3 nucleotide sequence: TGTGCCAGCAGCGAGGGACTAAACACCGGGGAGCTGTTTTTT. Amino acids: CASSEGLNTGELFF.

The chain joins TRBV5-6 to TRBJ1-5; TRBD1 matches 11 bases. The CDR3 totals 18 residues. J lost 0 bases, V lost 3 bases, and 8 bases had no gene match. Germline values: CDR1 SGHDT, CDR2 YYEEEE. The CDR3 sequence: CASSYGTGGIYSNQPQHF. In DNA form, the CDR3 reads TGTGCCAGCAGCTACGGGACAGGGGGAATCTATAGCAATCAGCCCCAGCATTTT. The full variable domain, with the rest looked up from reference TRBV5-6 and TRBJ1-5, is DAGVTQSPTHLIKTRGQQVTLRCSPKSGHDTVSWYQQALGQGPQFIFQYYEEEERQRGNFPDRFSGHQFPNYSSELNVNALLLGDSALYLCASSYGTGGIYSNQPQHFGDGTRLSIL.

This clone showed up just once. The V gene is TRBV14, the J gene TRBJ2-1; the D gene is possibly TRBD2 (7 bases). With 7 bases removed from V and 6 bases from J, the gap between germline ends came to 19 bases. Germline CDR1 and CDR2: SGHDN and FVKESK. There are 15 residues in the CDR3. CDR3 residues: CASKRGGLTINEQFF. The CDR3 coding sequence is TGTGCCAGCAAGAGGGGGGGCTTAACAATCAATGAGCAGTTCTTC.

The chain couples TRBV7-2 to TRBJ2-7, with TRBD1 matching over 11 bases. V trimming: 6 bases; J trimming: 3 bases; junction bases outside the gene matches: 7. This CDR3 is 15 amino acids long. CDR1 is SGHTA and CDR2 is FQGNSA in the germline V gene. As DNA, the CDR3 is TGTGCCAGCAGTCTAAAGGGGACAGGGGGCTACGAGCAGTACTTC. Translating it yields CASSLKGTGGYEQYF. The variable domain in full, completed from reference TRBV7-2 and TRBJ2-7, reads GAGVSQSPSNKVTEKGKDVELRCDPISGHTALYWYRQSLGQGLEFLIYFQGNSAPDKSGLPSDRFSAERTGGSVSTLTIQRTQQEDSAVYLCASSLKGTGGYEQYFGPGTRLTVT.

The J gene is TRBJ2-2, the V gene TRBV7-9; 12 nucleotides line up with TRBD2. This CDR3 comprises 15 residues. Per the germline V gene, CDR1 is SEHNR and CDR2 is FQNEAQ (reference sequence). V was clipped by 5 bases and J by 5 bases; unmatched bases: 3. Here the CDR3 DNA reads TGTGCCAGCAGCCCGACTAGCGGGAGTACCGGGGAGCTGTTTTTT. This sequence encodes CASSPTSGSTGELFF. Together with reference TRBV7-9 and TRBJ2-2, the CDR3 gives the full variable domain: DTGVSQNPRHKITKRGQNVTFRCDPISEHNRLYWYRQTLGQGPEFLTYFQNEAQLEKSRLLSDRFSAERPKGSFSTLEIQRTEQGDSAMYLCASSPTSGSTGELFFGEGSRLTVL.

V usage is TRBV15 and J usage is TRBJ1-3; the D is unclear. The CDR3 has 16 residues. In germline, CDR1 is LNHNV, CDR2 YYDKDF (reference sequence). V was trimmed by 3 bases and J by 0 bases, leaving 12 bases between them. Here the CDR3 reads CATSRSRLSSGNTIYF. CDR3 sequence (DNA): TGTGCCACCAGCAGGTCGAGACTGAGCTCTGGAAACACCATATATTTT.

CDR3 residues: CASSFRYEQYF. The CDR3 DNA reads as TGTGCCAGCAGTTTTCGCTACGAGCAGTACTTC. The V gene is TRBV28, the J gene TRBJ2-7; D gene uncertain. Between the trimmed V and J ends, which lost 3 bases and 3 bases, there was a span of 3 bases. Per germline, CDR1 MDHEN and CDR2 SYDVKM. There are 11 residues in the CDR3. The full variable domain, in which reference TRBV28 and TRBJ2-7 provide the parts outside the CDR3, is DVKVTQSSRYLVKRTGEKVFLECVQDMDHENMFWYRQDPGLGLRLIYFSYDVKMKEKGDIPEGYSVSREKKERFSLILESASTNQTSMYLCASSFRYEQYFGPGTRLTVT.

The chain is built from TRBV11-2 and TRBJ1-1, with a tentative D call TRBD1 (6 bases). The length of the CDR3 is 13 residues. Germline lookup yields CDR1 SGHAT and CDR2 FQNNGV. The V gene lost 6 bases and the J gene lost 4 bases, with 12 bases spanning the gap. The CDR3 DNA sequence: TGTGCCAGCAGTCCGACAGGACCCACTGAAGCTTTCTTT. Translation gives CASSPTGPTEAFF. The whole variable domain, filled in from reference TRBV11-2 and TRBJ1-1, reads EAGVAQSPRYKIIEKRQSVAFWCNPISGHATLYWYQQILGQGPKLLIQFQNNGVVDDSQLPKDRFSAERLKGVDSTLKIQPAKLEDSAVYLCASSPTGPTEAFFGQGTRLTVV.

The rearrangement joins TRBV7-8 to TRBJ1-1; D is perhaps TRBD1 (5 bases). Trimming took off 5 bases at V and 3 bases at J, with 16 bases between the two ends. The CDR3 covers 15 residues. CDR1 and CDR2 (germline): SGHVS, FQNEAQ. The CDR3 here is CASSPGRGVDTEAFF. In DNA, the CDR3 is TGTGCCAGCAGCCCCGGGCGGGGGGTAGACACTGAAGCTTTCTTT. Together with reference TRBV7-8 and TRBJ1-1, the CDR3 gives the full variable domain: GAGVSQSPRYKVAKRGQDVALRCDPISGHVSLFWYQQALGQGPEFLTYFQNEAQLDKSGLPSDRFFAERPEGSVSTLKIQRTQQEDSAVYLCASSPGRGVDTEAFFGQGTRLTVV.

CDR3 coding DNA: TGTGCCAGCAGCCCCGGACAGAACACTGAAGCTTTCTTT. Residues: CASSPGQNTEAFF. This chain connects TRBV7-2 to TRBJ1-1; D possibly corresponds to TRBD1 (5 bases). The length of the CDR3 is 13 residues. The V gene lost 5 bases and the J gene lost 1 base, with 8 bases spanning the gap. Germline values: CDR1 SGHTA, CDR2 FQGNSA.

This chain joins TRBV28 and TRBJ2-7, with 9 bases aligning to TRBD1. CDR1 is MDHEN and CDR2 is SYDVKM in the germline V gene. J lost 4 bases, V lost 7 bases, and 8 bases had no gene match. The CDR3 has 14 amino acids. CDR3 nucleotide sequence: TGTGCCAGCAATGGACAGGGGAAGGGGTACGAGCAGTACTTC. Translating gives CASNGQGKGYEQYF.

This chain links TRBV6-5 with TRBJ2-2; 8 bases are shared with TRBD2. The ends lost 2 bases at V and 4 bases at J; junction bases unmatched: 0. The CDR3 contains 14 residues. Germline V lookup: CDR1 MNHEY, CDR2 SVGAGI. The CDR3, as DNA: TGTGCCAGCAGTTACGGGACTAGCACCGGGGAGCTGTTTTTT. Protein: CASSYGTSTGELFF.

CDR3 nucleotides: TGTGCCAGCAGCTTGAGGGCTAGCGGGAGTCCCTCCTACAATGAGCAGTTCTTC. Its translation: CASSLRASGSPSYNEQFF. J is TRBJ2-1 and V is TRBV7-2; 10 bases map to TRBD2. Germline V gene data show CDR1 as SGHTA and CDR2 as FQGNSA. The length of the CDR3 is 18 residues. V gave up 3 bases and J gave up 0 bases; unmatched junction bases: 8.

This rearrangement joins TRBV6-1 to TRBJ2-7; TRBD1 agrees at 12 bases. Germline V lookup: CDR1 MNHNS, CDR2 SASEGT. J gave up 7 bases and V 4 bases, and 5 bases lay outside the gene matches. This CDR3 has 14 amino acids. The CDR3 sequence is CASSGGQGAREQYF. The CDR3, as DNA: TGTGCCAGCAGTGGGGGACAGGGGGCGCGGGAGCAGTACTTC.

This rearrangement joins TRBV10-1 to TRBJ2-7; either TRBD1 or TRBD2 may supply D (5 bases each). Trimming left V 3 bases short and J 7 bases short, with 13 bases between. Germline CDR1 is WNHNN and CDR2 is SYGVQD (reference sequence). There are 13 residues in the CDR3. The CDR3 sequence is CASSDPGPGEQYF. Written as DNA, the CDR3 is TGCGCCAGCAGTGACCCGGGACCCGGGGAGCAGTACTTC.

V and J are TRBV14 and TRBJ1-2; D possibly corresponds to TRBD1 (5 bases). The CDR3 covers 15 residues. Trimming took off 1 base at V and 0 bases at J, with 9 bases between the two ends. The germline CDR1 and CDR2 sequences are SGHDN and FVKESK. The CDR3: CASSQGDYANYGYTF. The CDR3 nucleotides read TGTGCCAGCAGCCAAGGGGACTACGCTAACTATGGCTACACCTTC.

This CDR3 is CASSLQGVTEAFF. The DNA for the CDR3 is TGTGCCAGCAGTTTACAGGGGGTCACTGAAGCTTTCTTT. V usage is TRBV28 and J usage is TRBJ1-1; 7 bases map to TRBD1. Germline CDR1 reads MDHEN; CDR2 reads SYDVKM. J was trimmed by 4 bases and V by 2 bases; bases with no gene match: 1. CDR3 size: 13 residues.

This sequence joins TRBV5-6 and TRBJ2-3; the match to TRBD2 covers 8 bases. This CDR3 is built from 17 residues. Germline assignment: CDR1 SGHDT and CDR2 YYEEEE. Trimming at V came to 0 bases and at J to 0 bases, leaving 6 bases not matched to a gene. CDR3 residues: CASSLVPAGVSTDTQYF. CDR3 coding DNA: TGTGCCAGCAGCTTGGTTCCAGCGGGGGTTAGCACAGATACGCAGTATTTT.